The 14 T cell receptor beta chains in this list originate from one sample, sequenced in a study of T cells in Graves' hyperthyroidism and ophthalmopathy. Regions amplified from RNA transcripts were the TCR beta CDR3 regions. The HTBI primer set served for first-round RT-PCR of the TCR CDR3. TCRdb called the multiplex PCR reads again in MiXCR, with one record for every CDR3 protein. The sample consists of approximately 600,000 distinct CDR3 sequences, around 20% of them appearing once. The sequenced sample was blood. The receptors here all came from a man aged 30-40 years with Graves' ophthalmopathy.

The rearrangement uses TRBV10-3 and TRBJ2-7, with 7 bases identical to TRBD2. Germline assignment: CDR1 ENHRY and CDR2 SYGVKD. The CDR3 has 15 residues. The trim removed 10 bases at V and 5 bases at J, leaving 17 bases unmatched. The CDR3 coding sequence is TGTGCCACCAGGGCTCTGGCGGGAGTCACTGACGAGCAGTACTTC. This codes for CATRALAGVTDEQYF.

The CDR3 is CASSPLPGGQDDYTF. CDR3 bases: TGTGCCAGCTCACCCCTCCCAGGGGGCCAGGATGACTACACCTTC. The chain recombines TRBV18 with TRBJ1-2; 8 bases are a match to TRBD1. Germline V gene lookup returns CDR1 KGHSH and CDR2 LQKENI. With 3 bases clipped from V and 10 bases from J, the junction kept 13 bases outside the gene matches. The CDR3 consists of 15 residues.

Concerning this clonotype: A much larger clonotype is one base distant, so this may be a read error. This sequence joins TRBV11-2 and TRBJ2-7; no clear D gene. Germline-derived CDR1 and CDR2 are SGHAT and FQNNGV. The CDR3 covers 16 residues. DNA for the CDR3: TGTGCCAGCAGCTTAGTACCCGACTCCTCCACCTACGAGCGGTACTTC. Translated, it gives CASSLVPDSSTYERYF.

V gene TRBV27 combines with J gene TRBJ1-1; D remains ambiguous. This CDR3 comprises 14 residues. Germline loops: CDR1 MNHEY, CDR2 SMNVEV (reference sequence). V lost 6 bases and J 4 bases, leaving 15 bases between the germline ends. CDR3 sequence: CASSPRGGGTEAFF. In DNA, the CDR3 is TGTGCCAGCAGCCCCCGGGGTGGTGGCACTGAAGCTTTCTTT.

The chain uses TRBV11-2 and TRBJ2-7; the match to TRBD2 covers 11 bases. The CDR3 length is 23 residues. The J segment lost 0 bases and the V segment lost 1 base, leaving 23 bases of the junction unmatched. Germline-derived CDR1 and CDR2 are SGHAT and FQNNGV. The CDR3 DNA follows: TGTGCCAGCAGCTTAGTCGGGAGACTAGCGGGAAGTAGCCCAACGGGTATCTCCTACGAGCAGTACTTC. It yields the protein CASSLVGRLAGSSPTGISYEQYF. Drawing the rest from reference TRBV11-2 and TRBJ2-7, the complete variable domain is EAGVAQSPRYKIIEKRQSVAFWCNPISGHATLYWYQQILGQGPKLLIQFQNNGVVDDSQLPKDRFSAERLKGVDSTLKIQPAKLEDSAVYLCASSLVGRLAGSSPTGISYEQYFGPGTRLTVT.

With regard to this clonotype: Possible read error: a much larger clone is one base away. V usage is TRBV27 and J usage is TRBJ1-1, with D tentatively TRBD1 (5 bases). Germline V CDR1 and CDR2: MNHEY, SMNVEV (reference sequence). This CDR3 comprises 16 residues. The CDR3 nucleotides are TGTACCAGCAGCCCCCCCAGGGCAGACAGGAACACTGAAGCTTTCTTT. Translating it yields CTSSPPRADRNTEAFF.

This clonotype was seen many times. The CDR3 nucleotides are TGTGCCAGCAGCCCAGGGACCACAGATACGCAGTATTTT. Translating gives CASSPGTTDTQYF. The rearrangement joins TRBV5-4 to TRBJ2-3; D possibly matches TRBD1 or TRBD2 (5 bases each). Germline-derived CDR1 and CDR2 are SGHNT and YYREEE (reference sequence). This CDR3 region has 13 residues. Trimming pared 4 bases from V and 2 bases from J, leaving 8 bases between. The whole variable domain, remainder taken from reference TRBV5-4 and TRBJ2-3, is ETGVTQSPTHLIKTRGQQVTLRCSSQSGHNTVSWYQQALGQGPQFIFQYYREEENGRGNFPPRFSGLQFPNYSSELNVNALELDDSALYLCASSPGTTDTQYFGPGTRLTVL.

This clonotype was detected a few times. V gene TRBV5-4 combines with J gene TRBJ1-5, with 9 bases lining up with TRBD1. With V trimmed by 3 bases and J by 1 base, 8 bases remained unmatched. The CDR3 is 17 amino acids. Germline CDR1 and CDR2: SGHNT and YYREEE (reference sequence). The CDR3 loop reads CASSWGGQGRSNQPQHF. The CDR3 bases are TGTGCCAGCAGCTGGGGGGGACAGGGCCGAAGCAATCAGCCCCAGCATTTT.

Here the CDR3 reads CSARSRTSGGTDTQYF. CDR3 in DNA: TGCAGTGCCAGGTCCAGGACTAGCGGAGGCACAGATACGCAGTATTTT. This chain uses TRBV20-1 with TRBJ2-3; 10 positions agree with TRBD2. V shed 6 bases, J shed 1 base, and the junction held 10 bases outside the gene matches. Germline V lookup: CDR1 DFQATT, CDR2 SNEGSKA (reference sequence). The CDR3 contains 16 residues.

This clonotype was recorded a few times. The chain is built from TRBV7-9 and TRBJ1-2; maybe TRBD1 (5 bases). Trimming left V 7 bases short and J 3 bases short, with 9 bases between. The CDR3 runs 12 residues. Germline CDR1 and CDR2: SEHNR and FQNEAQ (reference sequence). As DNA, the CDR3 is TGTGCCAGCACCCCGACAGACTATGGCTACACCTTC. Translated: CASTPTDYGYTF.

Note on this clonotype: A much larger clone is a single base away; this may be a read error. The rearrangement uses TRBV6-4 and TRBJ2-7; TRBD1 matches at 10 bases. The CDR3 has 15 residues. Germline CDR1 is MRHNA and CDR2 is SNTAGT. Germline trimming cut 5 bases from V and 5 bases from J; bases unmatched to any gene: 9. The CDR3 is CASSYSDRGSHEQYF. The CDR3 nucleotides are TGTGCCAGCAGTTATTCGGACAGGGGGAGTCACGAGCAGTACTTC.

This clonotype was recorded at least ten times. The chain joins TRBV12-3 or TRBV12-4 to TRBJ2-7; D perhaps matches TRBD1 (6 bases). V was clipped by 4 bases and J by 5 bases, with 12 bases between them. The CDR3 covers 13 residues. Here the CDR3 reads CASSWDTGHEQYF. Here the CDR3 DNA reads TGTGCCAGCAGTTGGGACACGGGACACGAGCAGTACTTC.

This clonotype was recorded many times. This chain links TRBV5-1 with TRBJ2-2; possibly TRBD1 or TRBD2 for D (5 bases each). The CDR3 contains 16 residues. V was clipped by 4 bases and J by 0 bases, with 13 bases between them. The V gene's germline CDR1 is SGHRS and CDR2 YFSETQ. As DNA, the CDR3 is TGCGCCAGCAGCAGCCGGGACGGATCGAACACCGGGGAGCTGTTTTTT. Translation: CASSSRDGSNTGELFF.

The V call is TRBV20-1, the J call TRBJ2-7, with 7 bases that match TRBD2. Germline V gives CDR1 DFQATT, CDR2 SNEGSKA (reference sequence). This CDR3 comprises 15 residues. Trimming removed 1 base from V and 3 bases from J; junction bases left unmatched: 9. The CDR3 here is CSARVNSGKVYEQYF. The CDR3 DNA is TGCAGTGCTAGAGTTAACAGCGGGAAAGTCTACGAGCAGTACTTC.